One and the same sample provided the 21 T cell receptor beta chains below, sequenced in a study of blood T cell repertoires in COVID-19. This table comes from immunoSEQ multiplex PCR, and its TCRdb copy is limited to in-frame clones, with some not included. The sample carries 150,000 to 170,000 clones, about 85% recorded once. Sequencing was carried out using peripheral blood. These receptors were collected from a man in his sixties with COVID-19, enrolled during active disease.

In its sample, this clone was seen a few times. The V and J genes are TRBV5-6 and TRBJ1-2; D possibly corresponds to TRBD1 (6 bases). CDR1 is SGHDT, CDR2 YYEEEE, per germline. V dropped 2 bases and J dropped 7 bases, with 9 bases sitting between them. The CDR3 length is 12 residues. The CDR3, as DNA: TGTGCCAGCAGCTTTCAACAGGGTGGCTACACCTTC. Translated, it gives CASSFQQGGYTF.

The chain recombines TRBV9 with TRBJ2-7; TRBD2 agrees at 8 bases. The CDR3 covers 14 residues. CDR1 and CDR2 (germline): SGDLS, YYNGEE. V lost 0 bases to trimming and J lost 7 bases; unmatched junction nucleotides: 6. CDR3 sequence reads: CASSVVNSGGEQYF. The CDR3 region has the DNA TGTGCCAGCAGCGTAGTTAACAGCGGGGGAGAGCAGTACTTC.

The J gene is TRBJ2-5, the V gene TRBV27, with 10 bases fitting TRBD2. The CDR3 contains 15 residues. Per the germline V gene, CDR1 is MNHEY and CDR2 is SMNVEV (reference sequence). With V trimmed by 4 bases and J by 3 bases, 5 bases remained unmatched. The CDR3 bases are TGTGCCAGCAGTTCTTGGACTAGCGGTGAAGAGACCCAGTACTTC. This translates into CASSSWTSGEETQYF.

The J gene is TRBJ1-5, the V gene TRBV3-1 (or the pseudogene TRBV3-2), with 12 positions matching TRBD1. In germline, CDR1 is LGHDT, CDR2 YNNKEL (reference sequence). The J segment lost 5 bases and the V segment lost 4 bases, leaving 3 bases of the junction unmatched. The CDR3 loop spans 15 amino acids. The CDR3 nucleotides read TGTGCCAGCAGCCCAGGGACAGGGGGCGATCAGCCCCAGCATTTT. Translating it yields CASSPGTGGDQPQHF.

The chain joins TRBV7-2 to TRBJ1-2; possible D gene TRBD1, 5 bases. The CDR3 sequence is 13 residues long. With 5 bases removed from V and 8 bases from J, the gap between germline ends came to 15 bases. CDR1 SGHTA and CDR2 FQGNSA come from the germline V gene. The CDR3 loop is CASSPGAGGGYTF. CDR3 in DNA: TGTGCCAGCAGCCCGGGAGCGGGGGGAGGCTACACCTTC.

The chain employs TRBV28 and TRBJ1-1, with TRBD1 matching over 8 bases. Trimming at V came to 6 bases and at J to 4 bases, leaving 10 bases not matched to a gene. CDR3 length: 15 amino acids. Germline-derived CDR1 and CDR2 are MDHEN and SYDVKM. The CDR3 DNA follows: TGTGCCAGCAGACGCGGACAGGGAAAAGGCACTGAAGCTTTCTTT. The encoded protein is CASRRGQGKGTEAFF.

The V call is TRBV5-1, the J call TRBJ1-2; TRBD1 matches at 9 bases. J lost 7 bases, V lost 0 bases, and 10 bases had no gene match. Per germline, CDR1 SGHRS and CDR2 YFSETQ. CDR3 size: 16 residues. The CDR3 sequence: CASSLDSTGGSRGYTF. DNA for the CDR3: TGCGCCAGCAGCTTGGATTCGACAGGGGGTAGTCGTGGCTACACCTTC.

The CDR3 spells CASSPRSGSIEQYF. CDR3 nucleotides: TGTGCCAGCAGCCCCCGGTCAGGGTCCATCGAGCAGTACTTC. The V gene is TRBV7-8, the J gene TRBJ2-7; D perhaps matches TRBD1 (5 bases). V was cut by 5 bases and J by 6 bases, with 17 bases left in between. This CDR3 region has 14 residues. CDR1 is SGHVS and CDR2 is FQNEAQ in the germline V gene.

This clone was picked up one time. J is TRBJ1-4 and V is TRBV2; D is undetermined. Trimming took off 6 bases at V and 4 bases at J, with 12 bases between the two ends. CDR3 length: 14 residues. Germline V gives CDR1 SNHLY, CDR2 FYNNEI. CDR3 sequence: CASRARGGNEKLFF. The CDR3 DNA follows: TGTGCCAGCAGGGCCCGGGGTGGTAATGAAAAACTGTTTTTT.

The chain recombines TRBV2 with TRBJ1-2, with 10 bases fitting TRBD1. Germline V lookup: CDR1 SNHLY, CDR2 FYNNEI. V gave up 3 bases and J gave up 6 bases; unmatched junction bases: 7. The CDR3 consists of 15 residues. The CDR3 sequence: CASSDQTGGYDGYTF. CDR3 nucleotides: TGTGCCAGCAGTGATCAGACAGGGGGCTACGATGGCTACACCTTC.

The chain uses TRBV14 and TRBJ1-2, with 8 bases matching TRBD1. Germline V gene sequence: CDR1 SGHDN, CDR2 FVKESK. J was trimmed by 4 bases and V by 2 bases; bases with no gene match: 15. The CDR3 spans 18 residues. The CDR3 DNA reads TGTGCCAGCAGCCAACAAATTTATGGGACAGGAAATCTCTATGGCTACACCTTC. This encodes CASSQQIYGTGNLYGYTF.

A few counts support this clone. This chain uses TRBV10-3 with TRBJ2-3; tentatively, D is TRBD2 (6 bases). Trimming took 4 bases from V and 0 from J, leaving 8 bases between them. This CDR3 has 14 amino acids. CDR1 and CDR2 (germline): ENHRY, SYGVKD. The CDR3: CAISVGGSTDTQYF. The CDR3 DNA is TGTGCCATCAGTGTTGGGGGGAGCACAGATACGCAGTATTTT.

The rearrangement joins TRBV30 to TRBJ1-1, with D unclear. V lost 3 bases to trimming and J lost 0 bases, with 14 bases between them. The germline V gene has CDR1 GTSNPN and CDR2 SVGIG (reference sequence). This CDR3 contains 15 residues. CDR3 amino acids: CAWSGGLGLNTEAFF. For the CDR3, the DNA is TGTGCCTGGAGCGGAGGACTGGGCTTGAACACTGAAGCTTTCTTT.

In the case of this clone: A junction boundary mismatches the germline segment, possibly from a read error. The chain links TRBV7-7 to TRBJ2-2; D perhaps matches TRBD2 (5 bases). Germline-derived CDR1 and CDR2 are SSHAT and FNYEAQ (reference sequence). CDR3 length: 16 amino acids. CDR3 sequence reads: CASSLVGSANTEELFF. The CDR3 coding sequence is TGTGCTAGCAGCTTAGTAGGGAGCGCGAACACCGAGGAGCTGTTTTTT. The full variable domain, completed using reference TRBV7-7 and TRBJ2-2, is GAGVSQSPRYKVTKRGQDVTLRCDPISSHATLYWYQQALGQGPEFLTYFNYEAQPDKSGLPSDRFSAERPEGSISTLTIQRTEQRDSAMYRCASSLVGSANTEELFFGEGSRLTVL.

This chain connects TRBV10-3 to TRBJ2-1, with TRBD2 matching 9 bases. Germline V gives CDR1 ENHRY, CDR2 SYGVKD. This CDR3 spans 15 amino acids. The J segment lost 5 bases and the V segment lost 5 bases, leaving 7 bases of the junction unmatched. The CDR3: CAISSMTSGNNEQFF. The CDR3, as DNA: TGTGCCATCAGTTCAATGACTAGCGGCAACAATGAGCAGTTCTTC.

The CDR3 bases are TGTGCCAGCAGGGACAGGGGTGTCAGGACTGAAGCTTTCTTT. As protein: CASRDRGVRTEAFF. V is TRBV6-5 and J is TRBJ1-1, with TRBD1 matching over 9 bases. CDR3 size: 14 residues. Looked up from germline, CDR1 is MNHEY and CDR2 is SVGAGI. V lost 6 bases to trimming and J lost 5 bases; unmatched junction nucleotides: 7.

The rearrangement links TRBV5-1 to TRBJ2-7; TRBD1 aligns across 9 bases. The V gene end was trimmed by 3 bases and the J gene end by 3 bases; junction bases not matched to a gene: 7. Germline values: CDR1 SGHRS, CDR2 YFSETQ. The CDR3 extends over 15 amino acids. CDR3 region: CASSSGQGLSYEQYF. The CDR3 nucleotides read TGCGCCAGCAGCTCGGGACAGGGTTTGAGCTACGAGCAGTACTTC.

CDR3 protein: CASGLAGDNYGYTF. CDR3 nucleotide sequence: TGTGCTAGTGGTCTAGCAGGAGATAACTATGGCTACACCTTC. V usage is TRBV12-5 and J usage is TRBJ1-2; D is ambiguous. V was clipped by 5 bases and J by 1 base, with 11 bases between them. CDR1 LGHNT and CDR2 FRNRAP come from the germline V gene. This CDR3 has 14 residues.

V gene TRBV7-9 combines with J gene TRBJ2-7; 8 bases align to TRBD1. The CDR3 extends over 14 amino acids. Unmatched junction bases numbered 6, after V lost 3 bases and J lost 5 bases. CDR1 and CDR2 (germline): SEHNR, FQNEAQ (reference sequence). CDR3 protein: CASSFSPGGHEQYF. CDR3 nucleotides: TGTGCCAGCAGCTTCTCCCCAGGGGGCCACGAGCAGTACTTC.

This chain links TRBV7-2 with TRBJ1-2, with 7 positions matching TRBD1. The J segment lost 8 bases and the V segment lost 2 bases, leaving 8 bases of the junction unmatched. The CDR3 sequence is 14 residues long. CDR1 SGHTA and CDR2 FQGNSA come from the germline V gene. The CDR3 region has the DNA TGTGCCAGCAGCTTATGGCCAGGGGGTAACGGCTACACCTTC. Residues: CASSLWPGGNGYTF.

The CDR3 is CASSMPWAGAGANVLTF. The DNA of the CDR3 is TGTGCCAGTAGTATGCCCTGGGCGGGGGCTGGGGCCAACGTCCTGACTTTC. V gene TRBV19 combines with J gene TRBJ2-6, with 7 bases that match TRBD2. The germline CDR1 and CDR2 sequences are LNHDA and SQIVND (reference sequence). The CDR3 totals 17 residues. Germline trimming cut 3 bases from V and 2 bases from J; bases unmatched to any gene: 7.